Below, one T cell receptor (beta chain) is given with its context. This specimen belongs to a study of blood T cell repertoires in COVID-19. Germline assignment: CDR1 LNHDA and CDR2 SQIVND (reference sequence). The CDR3 is made up of 16 amino acids. V lost 8 bases, J lost 2 bases, and 13 bases stayed unmatched. Participants spanned ages about 18 to 90 years and resided in about 24 US areas. Which cohort a participant joined came from the clinical history participants gave. Symptom resolution, clearance, or two negative PCRs marked the recovered donors of Cohort 3. Original processing notes: Nucleated cell number was recorded as an estimate derived from reference gene primer amplification. Assay used: immunoSEQ multiplex PCR; TCRdb lists only in-frame clones, some missing. The V and J calls and clone size come from that table; D and trimming were worked out from the DNA. The table shows about 440,000 clones, with less than 95% occurring only once.

This TCR derives from a man between 18 and 29 years old who had recovered from COVID-19. The chain has TRBV19 and TRBJ2-5; 8 bases line up with TRBD1. Sequences were obtained from PBMCs or T cells enriched from blood (not recorded which). This CDR3 reads CASRETWTGIQETQYF. CDR3 coding DNA: TGTGCCAGTCGTGAAACCTGGACAGGGATACAAGAGACCCAGTACTTC.